This T cell receptor (beta chain) derives from a study of early T cells in non-severe SARS-CoV-2 infection. Study background: Sequenced bulk RNA came from whole blood that was unsorted, and chains were unpaired. Broader study findings: Clonotype matching in VDJdb favored anti-spike CD8 responses and did not capture private and CD4 specificities.

This clonotype has more than one count but fewer than ten. The antigen is undetermined. As part of library construction, unique molecular identifiers were attached to individual cDNA molecules. One entry per CDR3 protein results from TCRdb running MiXCR on the 5' RACE reads. Found here are approximately 64,000 distinct CDR3 sequences, roughly 18% of them singletons; the top ten hold almost 9%. The V end lost 1 base, the J end lost 5 bases, and 7 bases lay between the germline ends. The CDR3 contains 13 residues. Germline V gene sequence: CDR1 SGHKS, CDR2 YYEKEE (reference sequence). This clonotype was sampled from an adult who was a healthcare worker with PCR-confirmed SARS-CoV-2 infection or an uninfected control (not recorded which). The J gene is TRBJ2-1, the V gene TRBV5-5; D gene unclear. This material consisted of whole blood, taken at baseline. The CDR3 region is CASSLYVNNEQFF. The CDR3 nucleotides read TGTGCCAGCAGCTTGTACGTAAACAATGAGCAGTTCTTC.